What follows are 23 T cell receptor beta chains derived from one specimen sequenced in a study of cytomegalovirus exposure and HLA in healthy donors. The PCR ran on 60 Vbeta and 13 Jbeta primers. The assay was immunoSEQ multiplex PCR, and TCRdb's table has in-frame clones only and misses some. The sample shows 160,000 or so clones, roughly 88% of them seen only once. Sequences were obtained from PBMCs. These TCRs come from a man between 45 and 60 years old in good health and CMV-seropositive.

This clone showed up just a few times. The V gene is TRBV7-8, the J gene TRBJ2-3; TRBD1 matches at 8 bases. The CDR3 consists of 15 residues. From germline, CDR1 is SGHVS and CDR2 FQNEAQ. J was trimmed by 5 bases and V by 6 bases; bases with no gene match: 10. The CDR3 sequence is CASSGDRTLRDTQYF. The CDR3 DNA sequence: TGTGCCAGCAGTGGGGACAGGACTTTGAGAGATACGCAGTATTTT.

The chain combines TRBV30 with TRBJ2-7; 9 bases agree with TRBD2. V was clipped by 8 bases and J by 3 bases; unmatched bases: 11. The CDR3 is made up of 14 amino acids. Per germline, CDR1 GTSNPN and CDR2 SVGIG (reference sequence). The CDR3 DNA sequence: TGTGCCGTTGGGGGGCTAGCGGGACTCTACGAGCAGTACGTC. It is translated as CAVGGLAGLYEQYV.

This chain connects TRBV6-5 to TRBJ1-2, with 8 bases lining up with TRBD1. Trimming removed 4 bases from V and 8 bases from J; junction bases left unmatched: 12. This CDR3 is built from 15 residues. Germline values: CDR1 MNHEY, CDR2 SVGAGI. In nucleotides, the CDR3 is TGTGCCAGCAGTTTGGGTGGGACAGGAGGAGAGGGCTACACCTTC. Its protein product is CASSLGGTGGEGYTF.

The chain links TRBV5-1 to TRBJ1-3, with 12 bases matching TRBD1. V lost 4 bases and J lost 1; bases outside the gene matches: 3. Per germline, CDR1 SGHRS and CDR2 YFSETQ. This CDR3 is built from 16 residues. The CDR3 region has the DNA TGCGCCAGCAGCCCGGGACAGGGGGCATCTGGAAACACCATATATTTT. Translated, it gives CASSPGQGASGNTIYF.

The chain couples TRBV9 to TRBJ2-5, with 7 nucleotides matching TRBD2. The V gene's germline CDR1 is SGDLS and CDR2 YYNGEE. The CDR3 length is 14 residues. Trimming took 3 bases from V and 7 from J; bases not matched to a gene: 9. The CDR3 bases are TGTGCCAGCAGCGCCCCCGGGACTACCACGACCCAGTACTTC. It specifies CASSAPGTTTTQYF.

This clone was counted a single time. In nucleotides, the CDR3 is TGTGCCAGCAGCTTAGCGAGGGGAGCGGGTCAGCCCCAGCATTTT. This sequence encodes CASSLARGAGQPQHF. This rearrangement joins TRBV7-2 to TRBJ1-5, with TRBD1 as a possible D gene (5 bases). Trimming pared 0 bases from V and 6 bases from J, leaving 12 bases between. The CDR3 loop spans 15 amino acids. Germline CDR1 SGHTA, CDR2 FQGNSA.

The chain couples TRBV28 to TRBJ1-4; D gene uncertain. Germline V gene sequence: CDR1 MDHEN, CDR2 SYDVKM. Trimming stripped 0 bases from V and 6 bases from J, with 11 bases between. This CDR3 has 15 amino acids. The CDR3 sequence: CASSLWAAGDEKLFF. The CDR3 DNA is TGTGCCAGCAGTTTATGGGCAGCGGGCGATGAAAAACTGTTTTTT. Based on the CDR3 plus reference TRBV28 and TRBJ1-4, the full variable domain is DVKVTQSSRYLVKRTGEKVFLECVQDMDHENMFWYRQDPGLGLRLIYFSYDVKMKEKGDIPEGYSVSREKKERFSLILESASTNQTSMYLCASSLWAAGDEKLFFGSGTQLSVL.

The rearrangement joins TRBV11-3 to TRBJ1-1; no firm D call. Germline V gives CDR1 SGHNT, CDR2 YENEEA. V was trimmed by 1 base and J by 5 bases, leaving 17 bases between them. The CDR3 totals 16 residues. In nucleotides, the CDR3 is TGTGCCAGCAGCTTAGCGAACAGACTAAGTGGGACTGAAGCTTTCTTT. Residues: CASSLANRLSGTEAFF.

The CDR3 region is CASSPGGGYSNQPQHF. For the CDR3, the DNA is TGTGCCAGTAGTCCAGGGGGCGGTTATAGCAATCAGCCCCAGCATTTT. The chain employs TRBV19 and TRBJ1-5; 8 positions agree with TRBD1. The V segment lost 5 bases and the J segment 0 bases; nucleotides outside the gene matches: 6. Germline CDR1 is LNHDA and CDR2 is SQIVND (reference sequence). The CDR3 is 16 amino acids.

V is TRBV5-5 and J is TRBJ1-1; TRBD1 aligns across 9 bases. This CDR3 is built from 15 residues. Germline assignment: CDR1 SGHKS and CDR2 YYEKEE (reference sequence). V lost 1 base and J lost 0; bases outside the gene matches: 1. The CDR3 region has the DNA TGTGCCAGCAGCTTGTGGACAGGGGTGAACACTGAAGCTTTCTTT. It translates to CASSLWTGVNTEAFF.

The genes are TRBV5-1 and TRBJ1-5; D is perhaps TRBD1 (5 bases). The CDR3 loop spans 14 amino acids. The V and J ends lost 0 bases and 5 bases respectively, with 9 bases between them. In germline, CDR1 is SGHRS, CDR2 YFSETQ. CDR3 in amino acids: CASSLGTTDQPQHF. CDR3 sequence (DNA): TGCGCCAGCAGCTTGGGGACAACTGATCAGCCCCAGCATTTT.

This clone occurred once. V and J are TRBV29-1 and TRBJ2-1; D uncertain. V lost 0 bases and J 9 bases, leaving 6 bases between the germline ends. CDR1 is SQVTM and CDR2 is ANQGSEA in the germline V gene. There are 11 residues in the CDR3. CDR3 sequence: CSVEERLEQFF. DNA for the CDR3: TGCAGCGTTGAAGAGAGACTTGAGCAGTTCTTC.

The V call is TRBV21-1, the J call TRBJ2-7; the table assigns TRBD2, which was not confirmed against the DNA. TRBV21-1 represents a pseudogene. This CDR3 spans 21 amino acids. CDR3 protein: CASTSKVARGLAPQELYEQYV. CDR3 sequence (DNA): TGTGCCAGCACTTCTAAAGTAGCTAGGGGACTAGCCCCACAGGAACTCTACGAGCAGTACGTC.

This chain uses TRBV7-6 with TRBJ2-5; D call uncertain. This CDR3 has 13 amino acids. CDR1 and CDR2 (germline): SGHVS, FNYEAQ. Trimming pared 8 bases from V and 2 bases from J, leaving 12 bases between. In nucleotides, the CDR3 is TGTGCCAGCTCGTCGGGTTTACAAGAGACCCAGTACTTC. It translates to CASSSGLQETQYF.

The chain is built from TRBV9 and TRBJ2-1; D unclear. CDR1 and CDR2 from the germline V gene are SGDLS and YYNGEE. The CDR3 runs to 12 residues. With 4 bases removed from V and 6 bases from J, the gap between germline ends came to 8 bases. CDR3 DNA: TGTGCCAGCAGCCCCCCCCGCAATGAGCAGTTCTTC. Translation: CASSPPRNEQFF.

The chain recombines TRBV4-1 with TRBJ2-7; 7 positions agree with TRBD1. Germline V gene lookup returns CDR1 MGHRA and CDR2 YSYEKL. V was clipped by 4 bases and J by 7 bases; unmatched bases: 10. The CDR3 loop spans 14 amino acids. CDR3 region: CASSPPGQPQEQYF. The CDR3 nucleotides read TGCGCCAGCAGCCCCCCGGGACAGCCCCAAGAGCAGTACTTC.

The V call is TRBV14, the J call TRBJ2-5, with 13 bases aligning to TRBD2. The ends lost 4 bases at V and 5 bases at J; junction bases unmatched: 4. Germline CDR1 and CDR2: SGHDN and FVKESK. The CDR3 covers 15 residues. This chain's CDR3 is CASSRTSGRWETQYF. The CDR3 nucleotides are TGTGCCAGCAGCCGGACTAGCGGGAGATGGGAGACCCAGTACTTC.

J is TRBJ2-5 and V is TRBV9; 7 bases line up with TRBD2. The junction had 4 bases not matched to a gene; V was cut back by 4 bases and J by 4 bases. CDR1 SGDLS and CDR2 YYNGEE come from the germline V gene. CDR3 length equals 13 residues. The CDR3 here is CASSFRGGETQYF. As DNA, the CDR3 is TGTGCCAGCAGCTTCCGCGGGGGAGAGACCCAGTACTTC. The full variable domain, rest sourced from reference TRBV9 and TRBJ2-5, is DSGVTQTPKHLITATGQRVTLRCSPRSGDLSVYWYQQSLDQGLQFLIQYYNGEERAKGNILERFSAQQFPDLHSELNLSSLELGDSALYFCASSFRGGETQYFGPGTRLLVL.

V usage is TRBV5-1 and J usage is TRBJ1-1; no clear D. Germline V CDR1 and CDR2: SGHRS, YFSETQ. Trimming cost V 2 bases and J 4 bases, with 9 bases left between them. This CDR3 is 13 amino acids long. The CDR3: CASSFGDGTEAFF. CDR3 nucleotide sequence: TGCGCCAGCAGCTTCGGGGATGGCACTGAAGCTTTCTTT.

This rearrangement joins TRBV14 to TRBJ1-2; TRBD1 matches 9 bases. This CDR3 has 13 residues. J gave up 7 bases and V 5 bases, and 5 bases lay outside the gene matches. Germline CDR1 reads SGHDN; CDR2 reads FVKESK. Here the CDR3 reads CASSITGGLGYTF. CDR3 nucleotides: TGTGCCAGCAGCATAACAGGGGGCCTTGGCTACACCTTC.

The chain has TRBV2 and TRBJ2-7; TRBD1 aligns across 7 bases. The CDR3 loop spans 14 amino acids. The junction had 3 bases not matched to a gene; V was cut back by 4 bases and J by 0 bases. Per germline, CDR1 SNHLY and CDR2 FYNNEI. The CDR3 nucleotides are TGTGCCAGCAGTGGACAGGGACGCTCCTACGAGCAGTACGTC. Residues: CASSGQGRSYEQYV.

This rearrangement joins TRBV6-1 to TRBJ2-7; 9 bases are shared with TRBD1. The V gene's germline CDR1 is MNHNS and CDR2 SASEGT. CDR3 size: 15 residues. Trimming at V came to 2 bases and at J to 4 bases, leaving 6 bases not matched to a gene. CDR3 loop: CASSEWTGALYEQYV. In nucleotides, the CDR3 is TGTGCCAGCAGTGAATGGACAGGGGCCCTTTACGAGCAGTACGTC.

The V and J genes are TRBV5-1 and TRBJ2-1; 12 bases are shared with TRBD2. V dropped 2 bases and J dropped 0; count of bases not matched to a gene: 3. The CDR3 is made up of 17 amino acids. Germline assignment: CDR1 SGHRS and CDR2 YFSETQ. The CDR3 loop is CASSLLAGGSSYNEQFF. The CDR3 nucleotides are TGCGCCAGCAGCTTACTAGCGGGAGGCTCCTCCTACAATGAGCAGTTCTTC.